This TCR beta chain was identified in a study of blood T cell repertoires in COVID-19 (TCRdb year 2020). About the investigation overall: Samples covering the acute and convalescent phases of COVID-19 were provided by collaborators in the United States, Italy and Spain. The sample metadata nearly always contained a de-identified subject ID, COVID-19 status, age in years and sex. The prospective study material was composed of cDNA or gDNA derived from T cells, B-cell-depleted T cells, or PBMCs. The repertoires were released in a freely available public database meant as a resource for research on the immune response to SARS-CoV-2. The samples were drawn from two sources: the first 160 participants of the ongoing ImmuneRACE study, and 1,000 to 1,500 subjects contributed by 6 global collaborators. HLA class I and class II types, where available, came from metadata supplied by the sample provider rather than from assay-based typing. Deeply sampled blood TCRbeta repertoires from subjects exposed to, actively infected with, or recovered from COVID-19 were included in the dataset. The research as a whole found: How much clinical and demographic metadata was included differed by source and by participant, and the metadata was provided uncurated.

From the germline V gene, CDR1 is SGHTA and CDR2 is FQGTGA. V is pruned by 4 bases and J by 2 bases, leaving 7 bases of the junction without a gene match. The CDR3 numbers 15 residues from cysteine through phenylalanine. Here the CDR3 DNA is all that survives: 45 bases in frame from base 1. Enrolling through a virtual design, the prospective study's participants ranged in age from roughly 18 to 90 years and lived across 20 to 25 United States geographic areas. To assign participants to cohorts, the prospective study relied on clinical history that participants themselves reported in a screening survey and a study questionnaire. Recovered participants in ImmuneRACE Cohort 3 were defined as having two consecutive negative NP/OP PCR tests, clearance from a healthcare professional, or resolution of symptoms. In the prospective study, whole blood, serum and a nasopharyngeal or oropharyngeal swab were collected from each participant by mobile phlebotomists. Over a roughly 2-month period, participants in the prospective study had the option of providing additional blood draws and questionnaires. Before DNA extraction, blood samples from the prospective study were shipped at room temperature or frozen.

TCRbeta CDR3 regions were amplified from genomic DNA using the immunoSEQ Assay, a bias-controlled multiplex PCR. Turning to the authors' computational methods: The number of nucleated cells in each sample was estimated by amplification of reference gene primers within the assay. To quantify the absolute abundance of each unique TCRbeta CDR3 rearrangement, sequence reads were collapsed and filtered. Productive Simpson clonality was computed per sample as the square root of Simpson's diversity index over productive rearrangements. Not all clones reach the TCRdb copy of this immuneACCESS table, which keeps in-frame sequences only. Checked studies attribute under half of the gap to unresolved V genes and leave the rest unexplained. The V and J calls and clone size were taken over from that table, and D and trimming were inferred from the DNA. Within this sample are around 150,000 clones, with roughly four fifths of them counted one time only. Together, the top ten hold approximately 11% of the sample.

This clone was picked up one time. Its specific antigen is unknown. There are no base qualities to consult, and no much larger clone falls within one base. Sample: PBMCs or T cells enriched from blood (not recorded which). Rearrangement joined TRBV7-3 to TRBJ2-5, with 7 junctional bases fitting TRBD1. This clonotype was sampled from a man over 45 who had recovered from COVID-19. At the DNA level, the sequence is TGTGCCAGCAGCTCTACCGGGACAGCACAAGAGACCCAGTACTTC. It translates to CASSSTGTAQETQYF.